This T cell receptor beta chain was identified during a study of blood T cell repertoires in COVID-19. Overall study context: The samples span acute and convalescent COVID-19 from the United States, Italy and Spain. Sources were T cells, B-cell-depleted T cells, or PBMCs; the material itself was cDNA or gDNA.

Authors' processing steps: Estimated nucleated cell counts came from reference gene primer amplification. TCRdb keeps only in-frame clones here, not all; method: immunoSEQ multiplex PCR. V, J and clone size reflect that table, while D and trimming were determined from the DNA. Of about 150,000 clones detected, 80% appear once; the ten largest clones hold around 5%. Germline-derived CDR1 and CDR2 are SGHDN and FVKESK. The CDR3 extends over 18 amino acids. The V segment lost 4 bases and the J segment 0 bases; nucleotides outside the gene matches: 12. The sequence derives from a woman between 45 and 60 years old with acute or convalescent COVID-19. The chain uses TRBV14 and TRBJ2-5; 9 bases line up with TRBD1. The specimen was peripheral blood. The CDR3: CASSPRDRAYAYQETQYF. CDR3 nucleotide sequence: TGTGCCAGCAGCCCGCGGGACAGGGCCTACGCGTACCAAGAGACCCAGTACTTC. Filled out from reference TRBV14 and TRBJ2-5, the complete variable domain reads EAGVTQFPSHSVIEKGQTVTLRCDPISGHDNLYWYRRVMGKEIKFLLHFVKESKQDESGMPNNRFLAERTGGTYSTLKVQPAELEDSGVYFCASSPRDRAYAYQETQYFGPGTRLLVL.